This T cell receptor beta chain was found in a study of human T cells and chemical hapten exposure (dated by TCRdb to the early 2020s). Regarding the study in general: Libraries were pooled for sequencing, and variation in per-sample TCR yields was attributed mainly to small differences in library volumes within the pool. For every blood RNA sample, sequencing covered both the TCR alpha and TCR beta chains. Peripheral blood TCR repertoire changes were tracked in vivo in alopecia patients during primary and secondary sensitization to the hapten diphenylcyclopropenone (DPC).

From its cysteine to its phenylalanine, the CDR3 spans 14 amino acids. The retained sequence is limited to the CDR3, 42 bases, with the frame set at the first base. The germline ends are 10 bases apart after V is trimmed by 10 bases and J by 0 bases. The library relied on RACE. TCRdb lists the instrument as NextSeq 500. Library preparation attached unique molecular identifiers to individual cDNA molecules for quantitative, reproducible TCR counting. From the authors' description of their analysis: Samples had a median of roughly 99,000 TCRs, with a range from roughly 23,224 to 700,000. The Decombinator software suite was used to annotate V, J and CDR3 in the TCR reads. For PS versus PT1 abundance plots, all samples were subsampled to the same number of TCRs (28,000). Expanded TCRs were defined as absent before sensitization and observed at least eight times at the 2-week time point. TCRdb cleaned the public reads at Q25 with fastp, built clones with MiXCR and kept in-frame beta chains. Duplicate CDR3 protein sequences are folded into a single record with the most common DNA and genes. The V and J calls shown here were made by TCRdb, not taken from the authors' results. The sample table lists tens of thousands of distinct CDR3 sequences, approximately 8.2% of them with a count of one. The ten largest clones represent around 2.8% of the sample.

As concerns this clonotype: No cognate antigen has been identified for it. No qualities accompany the bases; no much larger clone lies one base away.

Paper-wide results and their limitations: Repeated subsampling changed both the strength of the expansion versus patch-test correlation and the threshold at which that correlation became significant. DPC sensitization did not change the number of TCRs with a frequency above 1 in 1000, and there was no evidence of changes in global repertoire structure.

Taken with the paper, the label for time point translates to: healthy volunteer bleed at 2 weeks. Unfractionated whole blood was collected in Tempus Blood RNA tubes, and total RNA was extracted from that blood. Five healthy volunteers served as TCR sequencing controls and were bled at day 0, 2 weeks and 6 weeks. The material sequenced was whole blood. The chain couples TRBV12-3 or TRBV12-4 to TRBJ2-6, with a tentative D gene TRBD2 over 5 matching bases. This TCR was recovered from a female donor in good health. Some clones in this sample may be carry-over from other donors' samples. For the CDR3, the sequence is CANSRGSGANVLTF. The DNA sequence is given as TGTGCCAACTCACGGGGCTCTGGGGCCAACGTCCTGACTTTC.